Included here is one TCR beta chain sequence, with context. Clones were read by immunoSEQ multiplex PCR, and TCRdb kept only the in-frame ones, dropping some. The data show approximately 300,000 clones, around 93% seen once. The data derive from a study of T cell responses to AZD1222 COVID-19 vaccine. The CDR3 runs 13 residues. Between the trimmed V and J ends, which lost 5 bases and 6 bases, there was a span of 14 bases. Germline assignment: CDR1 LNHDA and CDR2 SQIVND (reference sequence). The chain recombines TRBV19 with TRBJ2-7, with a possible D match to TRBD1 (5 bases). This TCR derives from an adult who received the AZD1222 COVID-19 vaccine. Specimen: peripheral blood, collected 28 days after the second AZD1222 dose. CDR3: CASSVRNGAEQYF. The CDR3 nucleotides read TGTGCCAGTAGTGTAAGGAATGGGGCCGAGCAGTACTTC.